The clone carrying this T cell receptor (beta chain) was observed once. The sample is drawn from a study of T cells after somatic rescue of genetic block. This table comes from immunoSEQ multiplex PCR, and its TCRdb copy is limited to in-frame clones, with some not included. This sample yields tens of thousands of clones, of which about 90% are seen a single time; approximately 3% belongs to the top ten. V was cut by 2 bases and J by 3 bases, with 14 bases left in between. The CDR3 length is 15 residues. Germline assignment: CDR1 GTSNPN and CDR2 SVGIG (reference sequence). V is TRBV30 and J is TRBJ1-5; tentative D call: TRBD1 (6 bases). The clonotype was recovered from a man aged 35 to 55. Sequencing was performed on peripheral blood mononuclear cells (PBMCs). CDR3 DNA: TGTGCCTGGAGTTATTCTGGACAGTTCAATCAGCCCCAGCATTTT. It is translated as CAWSYSGQFNQPQHF.